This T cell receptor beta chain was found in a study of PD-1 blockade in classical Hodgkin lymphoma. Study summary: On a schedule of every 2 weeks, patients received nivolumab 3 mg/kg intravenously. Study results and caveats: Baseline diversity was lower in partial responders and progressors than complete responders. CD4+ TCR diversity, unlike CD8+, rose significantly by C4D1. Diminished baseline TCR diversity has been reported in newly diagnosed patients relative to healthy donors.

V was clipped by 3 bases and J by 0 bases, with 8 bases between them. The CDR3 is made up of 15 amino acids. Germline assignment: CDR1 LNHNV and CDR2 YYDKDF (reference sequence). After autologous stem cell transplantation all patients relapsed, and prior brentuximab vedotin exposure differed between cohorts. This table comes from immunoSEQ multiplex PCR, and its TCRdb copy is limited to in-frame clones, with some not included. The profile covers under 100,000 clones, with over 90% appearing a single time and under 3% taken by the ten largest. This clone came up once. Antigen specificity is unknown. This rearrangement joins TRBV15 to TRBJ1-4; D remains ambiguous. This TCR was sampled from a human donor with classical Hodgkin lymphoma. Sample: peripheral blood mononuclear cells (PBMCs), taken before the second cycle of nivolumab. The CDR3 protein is CATSRDLSTNEKLFF. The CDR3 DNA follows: TGTGCCACCAGCAGGGACCTCTCAACTAATGAAAAACTGTTTTTT.